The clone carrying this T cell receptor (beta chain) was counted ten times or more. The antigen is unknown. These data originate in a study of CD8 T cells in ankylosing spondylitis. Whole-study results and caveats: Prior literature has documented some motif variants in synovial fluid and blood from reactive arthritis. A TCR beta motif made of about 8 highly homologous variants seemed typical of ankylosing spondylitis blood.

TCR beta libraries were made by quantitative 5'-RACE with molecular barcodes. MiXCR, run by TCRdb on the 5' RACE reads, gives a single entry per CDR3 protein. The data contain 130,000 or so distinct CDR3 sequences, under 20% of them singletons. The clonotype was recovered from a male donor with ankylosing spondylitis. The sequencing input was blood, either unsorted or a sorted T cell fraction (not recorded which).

The CDR3 DNA reads TGCGCCAGCAGAGGGGAACGGAGCACCGGGGAGCTGTTTTTT. It yields the protein CASRGERSTGELFF. The V gene is TRBV5-1, the J gene TRBJ2-2; D might be TRBD1 (5 bases). V was shortened by 5 bases and J by 4 bases, with 12 bases between the two germline ends. The CDR3 length is 14 residues. The germline V gene has CDR1 SGHRS and CDR2 YFSETQ.